The 22 T cell receptor beta chains reported below all come from one sample, sequenced in a study of preoperative IRX-2 immunotherapy in early breast cancer. The treatment: preoperative locoregional IRX-2 cytokine immunotherapy. Profiled with immunoSEQ multiplex PCR; TCRdb holds only in-frame clones, not every one. This table has around 6,000 clones, roughly four fifths appearing once. The sequenced sample was tumor tissue, obtained before IRX-2 immunotherapy. The receptors derive from a human donor with breast cancer.

V and J are TRBV7-7 and TRBJ2-3; 8 positions match TRBD1. CDR3 size: 16 residues. Germline trimming cut 3 bases from V and 5 bases from J; bases unmatched to any gene: 10. Germline V gene data show CDR1 as SSHAT and CDR2 as FNYEAQ (reference sequence). The CDR3 loop is CASSFGSGGSRDTQYF. CDR3 nucleotide sequence: TGTGCCAGCAGCTTTGGTTCAGGGGGCTCGAGAGATACGCAGTATTTT.

The chain employs TRBV4-1 and TRBJ1-5; D perhaps matches TRBD1 (6 bases). Per the germline V gene, CDR1 is MGHRA and CDR2 is YSYEKL. This CDR3 region has 16 residues. V lost 0 bases, J lost 2 bases, and 11 bases lay in between. The CDR3 spells CASSQDPGGGNQPQHF. The CDR3 nucleotides read TGCGCCAGCAGCCAAGATCCCGGGGGCGGCAATCAGCCCCAGCATTTT.

J is TRBJ2-7 and V is TRBV6-8; D is uncertain. The germline V gene has CDR1 MNHGY and CDR2 SAAAGT. The CDR3 consists of 17 residues. Trimming stripped 6 bases from V and 2 bases from J, with 23 bases between. The CDR3: CASSSTRPKIGPYEQYF. In nucleotides, the CDR3 is TGTGCCAGCAGCTCCACCCGCCCCAAAATTGGCCCCTACGAGCAGTACTTC.

In this sample, this clone turned up once. The V and J genes are TRBV19 and TRBJ1-2; D gene ambiguous. CDR1 is LNHDA and CDR2 is SQIVND in the germline V gene (reference sequence). The CDR3 spans 15 residues. V shed 8 bases and J shed 7 bases, with 23 bases lying between them. The CDR3: CASSLVSPVNSGYTF. CDR3 in DNA: TGTGCCAGTTCTCTGGTCTCCCCCGTGAATTCTGGCTACACCTTC.

The V gene is TRBV19, the J gene TRBJ2-7; possible D gene TRBD1, 5 bases. CDR3 size: 15 residues. The V end was cut by 1 base, the J end by 1 base, with 11 bases between. From germline, CDR1 is LNHDA and CDR2 SQIVND (reference sequence). The CDR3 spells CASSIGLDMSYEQYF. The CDR3 nucleotides are TGTGCCAGTAGTATAGGATTGGACATGTCCTACGAGCAGTACTTC. The full variable domain, with the rest looked up from reference TRBV19 and TRBJ2-7, is DGGITQSPKYLFRKEGQNVTLSCEQNLNHDAMYWYRQDPGQGLRLIYYSQIVNDFQKGDIAEGYSVSREKKESFPLTVTSAQKNPTAFYLCASSIGLDMSYEQYFGPGTRLTVT.

The chain links TRBV7-5 to TRBJ2-7. TRBV7-5 is a recognized pseudogene. The CDR3 runs 14 residues. CDR3 sequence: CASSSPRTLYEQYF. For the CDR3, the DNA is TGTGCCAGCAGCTCCCCCAGGACCCTGTACGAGCAGTACTTC.

The chain combines TRBV7-8 with TRBJ2-3; no clear D. The V and J ends lost 6 bases and 2 bases respectively, with 15 bases between them. This CDR3 region has 15 residues. The germline gives CDR1 SGHVS, CDR2 FQNEAQ. Written as DNA, the CDR3 is TGTGCCAGCAGTAGACGGGCCCAGAACACAGATACGCAGTATTTT. Translating gives CASSRRAQNTDTQYF.

The chain combines TRBV5-1 with TRBJ2-3; perhaps D is TRBD1 or TRBD2 (6 bases each). The CDR3 sequence is 15 residues long. The germline gives CDR1 SGHRS, CDR2 YFSETQ. Trimming removed 2 bases at V and 4 bases at J, with 14 bases between. CDR3 sequence reads: CASSFFGGNADTQYF. The CDR3 DNA reads TGCGCCAGCAGCTTCTTCGGGGGCAATGCAGATACGCAGTATTTT. The full variable domain, its missing parts supplied by reference TRBV5-1 and TRBJ2-3, is KAGVTQTPRYLIKTRGQQVTLSCSPISGHRSVSWYQQTPGQGLQFLFEYFSETQRNKGNFPGRFSGRQFSNSRSEMNVSTLELGDSALYLCASSFFGGNADTQYFGPGTRLTVL.

This chain uses TRBV9 with TRBJ1-2; 8 bases are a match to TRBD1. The V and J ends lost 4 bases and 8 bases, in that order; junction bases with no gene match: 7. Germline V gives CDR1 SGDLS, CDR2 YYNGEE. The CDR3 runs 13 residues. CDR3 sequence: CASSPDRGFGYTF. CDR3 in DNA: TGTGCCAGCAGCCCCGACAGGGGATTCGGCTACACCTTC.

The V gene is TRBV5-1, the J gene TRBJ1-1; TRBD1 matches 8 bases. CDR1 is SGHRS and CDR2 is YFSETQ in the germline V gene. Trimming removed 4 bases from V and 5 bases from J; junction bases left unmatched: 7. The CDR3 has 14 residues. In DNA form, the CDR3 reads TGCGCCAGCAGCGGATTACAGGGGGGAACTGAAGCTTTCTTT. Encoded protein: CASSGLQGGTEAFF.

The V call is TRBV23-1, the J call TRBJ2-4, with a weak D call TRBD2 (6 bases). TRBV23-1 is sorted into the ORF group, with uncertain function. There are 21 residues in the CDR3. V lost 1 base, J lost 0 bases, and 25 bases lay in between. The CDR3 here is CASSQFPSGLRPPIAKNIQYF. CDR3 coding DNA: TGCGCCAGCAGTCAATTCCCATCGGGACTTCGACCGCCTATAGCCAAAAACATTCAGTACTTC.

This chain connects TRBV6-8 to TRBJ2-1; 15 bases line up with TRBD2. The CDR3 sequence is 17 residues long. Trimming cost V 6 bases and J 8 bases; bases outside gene matches: 11. Per germline, CDR1 MNHGY and CDR2 SAAAGT. The CDR3 sequence is CASRSGTSGGRSDEQFF. The CDR3, as DNA: TGTGCCAGCAGAAGCGGGACTAGCGGGGGGCGGAGCGATGAGCAGTTCTTC.

This clone appeared a few times. The same CDR3 is also encoded by other DNA sequences in this sample. Here the CDR3 DNA reads TGCGCCAGCAGCCGTGGGACAGACTCCTACGAGCAGTACTTC. Translated, it gives CASSRGTDSYEQYF. V usage is TRBV5-1 and J usage is TRBJ2-7; 7 nucleotides match TRBD1. Germline V gene data show CDR1 as SGHRS and CDR2 as YFSETQ. With V trimmed by 4 bases and J by 0 bases, 4 bases remained unmatched. The CDR3 sequence is 14 residues long.

The chain uses TRBV5-1 and TRBJ2-7; D is unresolved. Trimming cost V 4 bases and J 2 bases, with 13 bases left between them. The CDR3 is 14 amino acids. Germline loops: CDR1 SGHRS, CDR2 YFSETQ. The CDR3 DNA follows: TGCGCCAGCAGCGCGGAGCCGGCGGCCTACGAGCAGTACTTC. This gives the protein CASSAEPAAYEQYF.

This clone came up a few times. The chain links TRBV11-3 to TRBJ1-1; weak D call: TRBD1 (6 bases). Germline values: CDR1 SGHNT, CDR2 YENEEA. The V gene lost 3 bases and the J gene lost 2 bases, with 16 bases spanning the gap. The CDR3 has 16 amino acids. CDR3 DNA: TGTGCCAGCAGCTTGGGGCAGGGGTTGGGCAACACTGAAGCTTTCTTT. This sequence encodes CASSLGQGLGNTEAFF.

This rearrangement joins TRBV15 to TRBJ2-7, with 7 bases identical to TRBD1. The trim removed 1 base at V and 3 bases at J, leaving 3 bases unmatched. Germline V CDR1 and CDR2: LNHNV, YYDKDF (reference sequence). This CDR3 contains 14 residues. As DNA, the CDR3 is TGTGCCACCAGCAGAGGGGGACAGAGCTACGAGCAGTACTTC. Protein: CATSRGGQSYEQYF.

This clone was counted once. The rearrangement links TRBV7-6 to TRBJ2-7; D is unresolved. The CDR3 length is 14 residues. V was cut by 3 bases and J by 2 bases, with 11 bases left in between. Germline V gives CDR1 SGHVS, CDR2 FNYEAQ. This CDR3 reads CASSLGPKAYEQYF. Written as DNA, the CDR3 is TGTGCCAGCAGCTTGGGCCCTAAAGCCTACGAGCAGTACTTC.

This clone was detected only a few times. As DNA, the CDR3 is TGTGCCAGCAGAGACCCTAGCGGGGGTAACAATGAGCAGTTCTTC. As protein: CASRDPSGGNNEQFF. The J gene is TRBJ2-1, the V gene TRBV2, with 10 positions matching TRBD2. This CDR3 has 15 amino acids. Germline V gene sequence: CDR1 SNHLY, CDR2 FYNNEI. Trimming removed 6 bases from V and 5 bases from J; junction bases left unmatched: 7. The entire variable domain, with the rest obtained from reference TRBV2 and TRBJ2-1, is as follows: EPEVTQTPSHQVTQMGQEVILRCVPISNHLYFYWYRQILGQKVEFLVSFYNNEISEKSEIFDDQFSVERPDGSNFTLKIRSTKLEDSAMYFCASRDPSGGNNEQFFGPGTRLTVL.

The chain carries TRBV7-1 and TRBJ1-2; the D gene is possibly TRBD1 (6 bases). TRBV7-1 has ORF status, its function being uncertain. V shed 3 bases and J shed 3 bases, with 17 bases lying between them. The CDR3 runs 16 residues. In DNA form, the CDR3 reads TGTGCCAGCAGCTCCGAGGACAGCAAAACTTACTATGGCTACACCTTC. As protein: CASSSEDSKTYYGYTF.

This clone came up once. This chain uses TRBV1 with TRBJ2-3; whether TRBD1, the table's D call, matches the DNA was not checked. TRBV1 counts as a pseudogene. The CDR3 loop spans 18 amino acids. CDR3 loop: CASSQAVRDRGYTDTQYF. CDR3 coding DNA: TGCGCCAGCAGCCAAGCCGTTCGGGACAGGGGTTACACAGATACGCAGTATTTT.

V is TRBV28 and J is TRBJ2-1, with D possibly being TRBD2 (5 bases). Germline lookup yields CDR1 MDHEN and CDR2 SYDVKM. Trimming removed 4 bases from V and 0 bases from J, with 13 bases in between. There are 16 residues in the CDR3. The CDR3 DNA is TGTGCCAGCAGTTCCGCAACTAGGAGCTCCTACAATGAGCAGTTCTTC. It translates to CASSSATRSSYNEQFF.

This chain uses TRBV7-1 with TRBJ1-3; unclear D gene. TRBV7-1 is an ORF, and what it does is uncertain. The V end was cut by 4 bases, the J end by 0 bases, with 16 bases between. CDR3 length: 17 amino acids. CDR3: CASSLEAAGRSGNTIYF. Here the CDR3 DNA reads TGTGCCAGCAGCTTAGAGGCGGCGGGCCGCTCTGGAAACACCATATATTTT.